This T cell receptor beta chain originates from a study of blood T cell repertoires in COVID-19. Across the study: PBMCs, B-cell-depleted T cells, or T cells provided the cDNA or gDNA that made up the material.

Recruits, aged about 18 to 95 years, lived in 20 to 30 US areas. Clinical history as reported by participants underpinned cohort assignment. Authors' processing steps: Amplification from reference gene primers served as the basis for estimated nucleated cell counts. The method was immunoSEQ multiplex PCR; TCRdb's version includes in-frame clones alone and lacks a portion of them. Clonal size and the V and J genes are those of that table, whereas D and trimming came from the DNA. The table shows 250,000 to 300,000 clones, with roughly 91% occurring only once. This receptor was taken from a woman in her sixties who had recovered from COVID-19. Sequenced: PBMCs or T cells enriched from blood (not recorded which).

CDR3 amino acids: CASSEPGTGPYEQYF. CDR3 bases: TGTGCCAGCAGTGAACCCGGGACAGGGCCCTACGAGCAGTACTTC. The V call is TRBV25-1, the J call TRBJ2-7, with 9 positions matching TRBD1. V dropped 2 bases and J dropped 2; count of bases not matched to a gene: 4. The CDR3 extends over 15 amino acids. The V gene's germline CDR1 is MGHDK and CDR2 SYGVNS.